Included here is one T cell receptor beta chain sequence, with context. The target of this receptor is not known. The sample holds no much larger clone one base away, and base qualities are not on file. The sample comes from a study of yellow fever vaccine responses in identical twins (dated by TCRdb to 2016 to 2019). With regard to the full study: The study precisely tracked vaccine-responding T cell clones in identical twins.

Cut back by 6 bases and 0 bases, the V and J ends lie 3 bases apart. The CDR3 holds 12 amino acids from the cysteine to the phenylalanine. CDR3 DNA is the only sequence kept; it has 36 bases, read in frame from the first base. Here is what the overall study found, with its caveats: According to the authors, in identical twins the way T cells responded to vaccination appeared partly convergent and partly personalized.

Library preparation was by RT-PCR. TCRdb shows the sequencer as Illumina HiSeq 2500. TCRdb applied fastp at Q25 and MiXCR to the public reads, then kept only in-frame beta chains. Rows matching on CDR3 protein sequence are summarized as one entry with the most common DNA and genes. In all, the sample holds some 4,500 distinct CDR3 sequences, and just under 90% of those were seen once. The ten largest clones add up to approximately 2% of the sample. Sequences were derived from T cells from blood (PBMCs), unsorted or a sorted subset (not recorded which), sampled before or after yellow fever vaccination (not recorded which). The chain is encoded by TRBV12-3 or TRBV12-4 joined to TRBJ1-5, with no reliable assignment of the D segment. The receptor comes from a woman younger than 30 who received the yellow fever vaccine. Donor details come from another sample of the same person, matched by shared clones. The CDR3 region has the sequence CASRGSNQPQHF. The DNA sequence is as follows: TGTGCCAGCAGAGGTAGCAATCAGCCCCAGCATTTT.